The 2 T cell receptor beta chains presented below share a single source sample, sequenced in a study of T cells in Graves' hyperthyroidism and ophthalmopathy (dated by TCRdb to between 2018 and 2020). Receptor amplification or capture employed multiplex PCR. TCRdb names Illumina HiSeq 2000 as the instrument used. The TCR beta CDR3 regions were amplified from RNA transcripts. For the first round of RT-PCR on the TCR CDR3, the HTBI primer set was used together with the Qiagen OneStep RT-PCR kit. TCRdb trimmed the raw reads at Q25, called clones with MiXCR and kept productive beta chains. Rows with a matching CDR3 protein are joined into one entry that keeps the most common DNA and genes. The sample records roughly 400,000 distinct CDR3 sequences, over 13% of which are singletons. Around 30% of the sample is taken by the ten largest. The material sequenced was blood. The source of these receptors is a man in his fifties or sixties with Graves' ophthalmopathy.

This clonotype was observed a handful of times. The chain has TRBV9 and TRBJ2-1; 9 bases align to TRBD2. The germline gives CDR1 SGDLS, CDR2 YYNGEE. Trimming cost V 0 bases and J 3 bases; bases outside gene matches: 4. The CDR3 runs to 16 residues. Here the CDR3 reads CASSVGGSGSYNEQFF. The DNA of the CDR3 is TGTGCCAGCAGCGTAGGAGGTAGCGGGAGCTACAATGAGCAGTTCTTC.

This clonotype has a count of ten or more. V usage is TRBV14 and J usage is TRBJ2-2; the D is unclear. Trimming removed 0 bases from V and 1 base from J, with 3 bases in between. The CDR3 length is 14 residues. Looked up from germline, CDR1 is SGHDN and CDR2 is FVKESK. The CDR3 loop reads CASSQEVNTGELFF. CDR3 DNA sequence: TGTGCCAGCAGCCAAGAAGTGAACACCGGGGAGCTGTTTTTT.